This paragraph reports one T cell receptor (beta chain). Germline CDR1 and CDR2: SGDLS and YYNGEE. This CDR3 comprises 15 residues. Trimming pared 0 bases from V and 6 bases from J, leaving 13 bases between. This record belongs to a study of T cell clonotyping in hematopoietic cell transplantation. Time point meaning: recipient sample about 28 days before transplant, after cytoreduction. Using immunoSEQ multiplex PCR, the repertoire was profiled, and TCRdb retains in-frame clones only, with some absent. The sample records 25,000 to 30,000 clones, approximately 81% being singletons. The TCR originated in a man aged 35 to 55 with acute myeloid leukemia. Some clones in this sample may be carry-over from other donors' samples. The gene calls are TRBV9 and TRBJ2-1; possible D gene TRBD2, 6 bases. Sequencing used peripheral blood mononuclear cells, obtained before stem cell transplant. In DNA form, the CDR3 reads TGTGCCAGCAGCGTAGGAACGGCGGGGCCCAATGAGCAGTTCTTC. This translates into CASSVGTAGPNEQFF.